The rows below give T cell receptor beta chains drawn from one sample of a study of memory CD4+ T cells and cytomegalovirus serostatus. TCRdb's table, derived via immunoSEQ multiplex PCR, lists solely in-frame clones and lacks some. The table includes approximately 46,000 clones, approximately 80% detected once. The sequencing input was memory CD4+ T cells from blood. These receptors were taken from an adult in good health and CMV-seronegative. Each CDR3 is given without its conserved first and last residue. A D gene is named only where the DNA matches it firmly.

v_gene	d_gene	CDR3aa
TRBV11-2	TRBD2	ASSLGRLAGESETQY
TRBV4-3	NA	ASSQDRKETQY
TRBV5-6	NA	ASSKGEYTGELS
TRBV9	TRBD1	ASSASGTGDEQY
TRBV19	TRBD1	ASSVPGQGPYSNQPQH
TRBV14	NA	ASSPRVGTKSNYGYT
TRBV18	NA	ASSLKYNEQF
TRBV5-5	NA	ASSLEGQRGIDTQY
TRBV6-1	NA	ASRGVGAFYEQY
TRBV7-2	NA	ASSLEVSSVTQY
TRBV5-4	TRBD1	ASSSIQGDYEQY
TRBV28	TRBD2	ASSLSGRAYEQY
TRBV19	NA	ASSSGFNQPQH
TRBV5-8	TRBD1	ASSPQGNYGYT
TRBV5-6	TRBD1	ASRPGTGGRNTEAF
TRBV18	TRBD2	ASSPRTSGRGNEQY
TRBV4-2	TRBD1	ASSQDPGQGFRYGYT
TRBV7-2	NA	ASSVGGSQPQH
TRBV5-1	NA	ASSLGSSRAGANVLT
TRBV5-5	TRBD1	ASSLAGQGTYGYT
TRBV18	NA	ASSPTGTQRGTQY
TRBV30	NA	AWSVSTEAF
TRBV29-1	NA	SVEAGYYYNEQF
TRBV29-1	NA	SVEAGAVEQF
TRBV28	NA	ASSPSGRSSYEQY
TRBV1	NA	TSSQDSVPYGYT
TRBV7-6	NA	ASSPGLKETQY
TRBV30	TRBD1	AWTTGAGETQY
TRBV5-4	NA	ASSLGQRGNTEAF
TRBV28	NA	ASSFWTQLPYEQY
TRBV10-2	TRBD1	ASRAGTGDSSYGYT
TRBV5-1	NA	ASSLDNLEQY
TRBV5-6	TRBD1	ASSNSRTGHETQY
TRBV5-1	TRBD2	ASSPGLAGGAGANVLT
TRBV10-3	NA	AIRQDSQNTGELF
TRBV2	NA	ASSESRYQPQH
TRBV7-9	TRBD2	ASSSLAGGPGDEQF
TRBV5-4	TRBD1	ASSSKTSDRGRNTIY
TRBV11-2	NA	ASSLEFVKADTQY
TRBV5-5	NA	ASSRAPPVYEQY
TRBV5-5	NA	ASSLATGSSYEQY
TRBV19	NA	ASSIQGINTEAF
TRBV18	NA	ASSPALVAKNIQY
TRBV7-6	TRBD1	ASSLDRGLGQPQH
TRBV4-1	NA	ASSQASLISFYGYT